This record concerns one TCR beta chain sequence. This CDR3 region has 16 residues. V shed 4 bases and J 8 bases; nucleotides not matched to a gene: 10. Germline CDR1 LNHDA, CDR2 SQIVND (reference sequence). The data were taken from a study of blood T cell repertoires in COVID-19. Libraries were prepared by immunoSEQ multiplex PCR; TCRdb keeps only in-frame clonotypes and omits some of them. The table includes about 480,000 clones, 75% to 90% detected once. The clonotype was recovered from a man younger than 35 with COVID-19, enrolled during active disease. This chain joins TRBV19 and TRBJ2-4; 11 bases agree with TRBD1. Sequencing used peripheral blood. The CDR3 reads CASSTRTGGVGDIQYF. CDR3 bases: TGTGCCAGTAGTACCAGGACAGGGGGCGTGGGGGACATTCAGTACTTC.